A selection of T cell receptor beta chains follows, all from one sample in a study of response to subunit inactivated influenza vaccine. In TCRdb, the RT-PCR reads were re-called with MiXCR into one record per CDR3 protein. The sample consists of roughly 760,000 distinct CDR3 sequences, around 21% of them appearing once. Sequencing was performed on PBMCs from blood, taken less than 6 days after vaccination. All receptors come from a man in his fifties or sixties who received an inactivated influenza vaccine. CDR3s include the opening cysteine and the closing phenylalanine or tryptophan. D genes are given only for firm matches. Clone size is given for some rows only: seen once, a few or many times, or a class if the clone is expanded.

j_gene	v_gene	abundance	d_gene	CDR3nt	CDR3aa
TRBJ1-5	TRBV27	few	.	TGTGCCAGCAGAACCAGGGACGACGGCAATCAGCCCCAGCATTTT	CASRTRDDGNQPQHF
TRBJ2-7	TRBV7-9	many	.	TGTGCCAGCAGCTTAGCGGGATCCTTCTACGAGCAGTACTTC	CASSLAGSFYEQYF
TRBJ2-7	TRBV14	.	.	TGTGCCAGCAGCCAATACGGCCCACGCTCCTACGAGCAGTACTTC	CASSQYGPRSYEQYF
TRBJ2-7	TRBV3-1	.	TRBD2	TGTGCCAGCAGCCAAGGCCCGGTTAGCGGGGTCGAGCAGTACTTC	CASSQGPVSGVEQYF
TRBJ2-7	TRBV5-8	once	.	TGTGCCAGCAGCCTTGGGCTCTCCGTCTACGAGCAGTACTTC	CASSLGLSVYEQYF
TRBJ1-1	TRBV29-1	.	.	TGCAGCGTGTCCGGGACCCCCTACGGGGACACTGAAGCTTTCTTT	CSVSGTPYGDTEAFF
TRBJ2-1	TRBV5-1	.	.	TGCGCCAGCAGCTGGCAGACTAGTAATGAGCAGTTCTTC	CASSWQTSNEQFF
TRBJ2-2	TRBV6-2/TRBV6-3	.	TRBD1	TGTGCCAGCAGTCTATACGGGACAGGGAATCGTAACACCGGGGAGCTGTTTTTT	CASSLYGTGNRNTGELFF
TRBJ2-1	TRBV6-2/TRBV6-3	many	.	TGTGCCAGCAGTTACTCGTTCAATGAGCAGTTCTTC	CASSYSFNEQFF
TRBJ2-7	TRBV9	few	.	TGTGCCAGCAGCGTAGCAGGGAGCACCGAGCAGTACTTC	CASSVAGSTEQYF
TRBJ2-1	TRBV12-3/TRBV12-4	few	TRBD2	TGTGCCAGCAGCCAGGGACTCGGAGCGGGAGAGCAGTTCTTC	CASSQGLGAGEQFF
TRBJ2-2	TRBV7-8	many	.	TGTGCCAGCAGCTTAGTGGTAACGACCGGGGAGCTGTTTTTT	CASSLVVTTGELFF
TRBJ2-7	TRBV7-9	few	.	TGTGCCAGCAGCCCTACTTCAGCCTACGAGCAGTACTTC	CASSPTSAYEQYF
TRBJ2-2	TRBV28	.	TRBD1	TGTGCCAGTAAGGGACAGGCGACCGGGGAGCTGTTTTTT	CASKGQATGELFF
TRBJ2-1	TRBV27	.	TRBD2	TGTGCCAGCAGTTCCCGACTAGCGGGAGGGCCCTCAAATGAGCAGTTCTTC	CASSSRLAGGPSNEQFF
TRBJ2-1	TRBV20-1	few	TRBD2	TGCAGTGCTAGGTTTCCTAGCGGGAGATCTTACAATGAGCAGTTCTTC	CSARFPSGRSYNEQFF
TRBJ2-2	TRBV4-2	.	TRBD2	TGTGCCAGCAGCCACGAGCCAGCGGGACTCCGCGTCGGGGAGCTGTTTTTT	CASSHEPAGLRVGELFF
TRBJ2-5	TRBV9	few	.	TGTGCCAGCAGCTGGAAGGACGGATCCCTGGGGGAGACCCAGTACTTC	CASSWKDGSLGETQYF
TRBJ2-7	TRBV20-1	once	TRBD2	TGCAGTGCCTGGGGGGGAGGCGAGCAGTACTTC	CSAWGGGEQYF
TRBJ1-6	TRBV5-1	many	TRBD1	TGCGCCAGCAGCTCTACCGGGACAGGGGGCAAGGATTCACCCCTCCACTTT	CASSSTGTGGKDSPLHF
TRBJ2-3	TRBV7-2	few	.	TGTGCCAGCAGCCCAACCGTCCTTAGCACAGATACGCAGTATTTT	CASSPTVLSTDTQYF
TRBJ2-1	TRBV6-1	few	TRBD1	TGTGCCAGCAGTAATGGACAGGGGTACGGGAATGAGCAGTTCTTC	CASSNGQGYGNEQFF
TRBJ1-3	TRBV6-5	few	.	TGTGCCAGCAGTTACTCGGGGACAACCTCTGGAAACACCATATATTTT	CASSYSGTTSGNTIYF
TRBJ2-3	TRBV20-1	few	.	TGCAGTGCTAGGGGGGCGCTTGGAATCACAGATACGCAGTATTTT	CSARGALGITDTQYF
TRBJ1-2	TRBV9	few	.	TGTGCCAGCAGCGTACCTGACGCCGGGACGGTGGATTATGGCTACACCTTC	CASSVPDAGTVDYGYTF
TRBJ2-7	TRBV7-2	few	TRBD2	TGTGCCAGCAGCCTTGTAGTACTAGCGGGGGTGGAGCAGTACTTC	CASSLVVLAGVEQYF
TRBJ2-3	TRBV10-3	.	TRBD2	TGTGCCACCCGCCTAGCGGGAGACGGCACAGATACGCAGTATTTT	CATRLAGDGTDTQYF
TRBJ2-1	TRBV5-1	.	TRBD1	TGCGCCAGCAGCACAGGACAGGGGGCATATGAGCAGTTCTTC	CASSTGQGAYEQFF
TRBJ2-5	TRBV4-1	.	TRBD2	TGCGCCAGCAGCCACAGACTAGCGGGACAAGAGACCCAGTACTTC	CASSHRLAGQETQYF
TRBJ2-3	TRBV15	.	.	TGTGCCACCAGCAGAGAATTCCGGTTGGATACGCAGTATTTT	CATSREFRLDTQYF
TRBJ1-5	TRBV6-2/TRBV6-3	.	TRBD1	TGTGCCAGCAGCGACCATAGGACAGGGGACAATCAGCCCCAGCATTTT	CASSDHRTGDNQPQHF
TRBJ2-3	TRBV12-3/TRBV12-4	.	TRBD2	TGTGCCAGCAGATATAGCGGGAGTTATCCCGTGGGGCACCTACCTAGCACAGATACGCAGTATTTT	CASRYSGSYPVGHLPSTDTQYF
TRBJ2-3	TRBV15	.	.	TGTGCCACCAGCAGAGGGACTAAGGAAACAGATACGCAGTATTTT	CATSRGTKETDTQYF